The 13 T cell receptor beta chains below all came from one sample that was sequenced in a study of T cell responses to AZD1222 COVID-19 vaccine. Sequencing used immunoSEQ multiplex PCR; TCRdb keeps in-frame clones, though not all of them. The sample records about 110,000 clones, more than 75% being singletons. The sequences come from peripheral blood, collected 28 days after the second AZD1222 dose. The source is an adult who received the AZD1222 COVID-19 vaccine.

The genes are TRBV4-3 and TRBJ2-7, with 7 bases lining up with TRBD1. Unmatched junction bases numbered 7, after V lost 1 base and J lost 4 bases. Germline V gene sequence: CDR1 LGHNA, CDR2 YSLEER. This CDR3 is built from 15 residues. The chain's CDR3 is CASSQGRQGGYEQYF. The CDR3 DNA is TGCGCCAGCAGCCAAGGGAGACAGGGCGGATACGAGCAGTACTTC.

This clone was counted ten times or more. The rearrangement joins TRBV2 to TRBJ2-5; 10 bases are shared with TRBD1. From germline, CDR1 is SNHLY and CDR2 FYNNEI. The CDR3 has 15 amino acids. V trimming: 6 bases; J trimming: 5 bases; junction bases outside the gene matches: 9. As DNA, the CDR3 is TGTGCCAGCAGGGTCCGACAGGGGGCGCGGGAGACCCAGTACTTC. Translation: CASRVRQGARETQYF.

V usage is TRBV5-1 and J usage is TRBJ2-1, with 7 bases fitting TRBD1. The germline gives CDR1 SGHRS, CDR2 YFSETQ. Trimming took 8 bases from V and 2 from J; bases not matched to a gene: 4. The CDR3 is 13 amino acids. The CDR3 protein is CASRTGPYNEQFF. The CDR3 DNA reads as TGCGCCAGTAGGACAGGACCCTACAATGAGCAGTTCTTC.

This sequence joins TRBV7-6 and TRBJ1-5; D is perhaps TRBD1 (5 bases). The CDR3 length is 15 residues. The V gene lost 5 bases and the J gene lost 3 bases, with 14 bases spanning the gap. Germline V gene sequence: CDR1 SGHVS, CDR2 FNYEAQ. The DNA of the CDR3 is TGTGCCAGCAGCGAGGGTGACAGCCCCAATCAGCCCCAGCATTTT. As protein: CASSEGDSPNQPQHF.

The chain has TRBV2 and TRBJ2-1, with 14 bases lining up with TRBD2. Per the germline V gene, CDR1 is SNHLY and CDR2 is FYNNEI. CDR3 size: 20 residues. The V segment lost 5 bases and the J segment 4 bases; nucleotides outside the gene matches: 16. Written as DNA, the CDR3 is TGTGCCAGCAGTCTAATCTTCGGGACTAGCGGGAGCGTAGCTTACAATGAGCAGTTCTTC. Its translation: CASSLIFGTSGSVAYNEQFF.

This sequence joins TRBV4-1 and TRBJ2-7; 7 bases fit TRBD1. The CDR3 contains 16 residues. The germline CDR1 and CDR2 sequences are MGHRA and YSYEKL. V trimming: 1 base; J trimming: 2 bases; junction bases outside the gene matches: 8. The CDR3 bases are TGCGCCAGCAGCCAAGCGGTACGACAGGGAACCTACGAGCAGTACTTC. Its translation is CASSQAVRQGTYEQYF.

This chain uses TRBV7-9 with TRBJ2-3; possibly TRBD2 for D (5 bases). Germline lookup yields CDR1 SEHNR and CDR2 FQNEAQ (reference sequence). Between the trimmed V and J ends, which lost 5 bases and 1 base, there was a span of 16 bases. The length of the CDR3 is 16 residues. CDR3 region: CASSSLTGFGTDTQYF. CDR3 nucleotides: TGTGCCAGCAGCAGCCTAACGGGGTTTGGCACAGATACGCAGTATTTT. The whole variable domain, remainder taken from reference TRBV7-9 and TRBJ2-3, is DTGVSQNPRHKITKRGQNVTFRCDPISEHNRLYWYRQTLGQGPEFLTYFQNEAQLEKSRLLSDRFSAERPKGSFSTLEIQRTEQGDSAMYLCASSSLTGFGTDTQYFGPGTRLTVL.

The chain is built from TRBV19 and TRBJ2-1; TRBD2 agrees at 8 bases. Trimming cost V 4 bases and J 2 bases; bases outside gene matches: 7. Germline V lookup: CDR1 LNHDA, CDR2 SQIVND (reference sequence). This CDR3 comprises 16 residues. CDR3 DNA: TGTGCCAGTAGTAGACTTGCGGGGGGCCCCTACAATGAGCAGTTCTTC. It codes for CASSRLAGGPYNEQFF. The whole variable domain, filled in from reference TRBV19 and TRBJ2-1, reads DGGITQSPKYLFRKEGQNVTLSCEQNLNHDAMYWYRQDPGQGLRLIYYSQIVNDFQKGDIAEGYSVSREKKESFPLTVTSAQKNPTAFYLCASSRLAGGPYNEQFFGPGTRLTVL.

This chain connects TRBV7-2 to TRBJ2-5, with a possible D match to TRBD1 (6 bases). This CDR3 is built from 13 residues. V dropped 5 bases and J dropped 8 bases, with 15 bases sitting between them. Germline V CDR1 and CDR2: SGHTA, FQGNSA. The DNA for the CDR3 is TGTGCCAGCAGCACTGGACAGTCAAAAACCCAGTACTTC. Translating it yields CASSTGQSKTQYF.

The chain uses TRBV14 and TRBJ2-3, with 10 nucleotides matching TRBD2. Germline loops: CDR1 SGHDN, CDR2 FVKESK. The CDR3 consists of 15 residues. The junction had 4 bases not matched to a gene; V was cut back by 1 base and J by 6 bases. In DNA, the CDR3 is TGTGCCAGCAGCCAAGCACTAGCGGGGAAGGATACGCAGTATTTT. Amino acid sequence: CASSQALAGKDTQYF.

This clone came up a few times. The chain employs TRBV4-3 and TRBJ1-2; D possibly corresponds to TRBD1 (5 bases). Trimming pared 5 bases from V and 1 base from J, leaving 11 bases between. CDR3 length: 14 residues. CDR1 is LGHNA, CDR2 YSLEER, per germline. The CDR3 DNA follows: TGCGCCAGCAGCAATTTGGACAATAACTATGGCTACACCTTC. It encodes CASSNLDNNYGYTF.

The rearrangement uses TRBV3-1 (or the pseudogene TRBV3-2) and TRBJ2-3; D gene unclear. Germline V gene lookup returns CDR1 LGHDT and CDR2 YNNKEL (reference sequence). Trimming took 4 bases from V and 1 from J, leaving 15 bases between them. This CDR3 comprises 16 residues. The DNA of the CDR3 is TGTGCCAGCAGCCCCCGCCCCGAACGGGGCACAGATACGCAGTATTTT. It yields the protein CASSPRPERGTDTQYF.

The rearrangement uses TRBV4-3 and TRBJ2-6; D call uncertain. V was trimmed by 0 bases and J by 0 bases, leaving 9 bases between them. CDR1 is LGHNA, CDR2 YSLEER, per germline. The CDR3 loop spans 17 amino acids. This CDR3 reads CASSQDGRLSGANVLTF. The CDR3, as DNA: TGCGCCAGCAGCCAAGATGGACGCCTCTCTGGGGCCAACGTCCTGACTTTC.